This TCR beta chain was observed in a study of identical twins. Study results and caveats: With beta out-of-frame sequences, excess sharing by twins was weaker. Among monozygotic twins, out-of-frame TCR alpha sharing exceeded what models predicted.

This clonotype came up a few times. The antigen is not known. MiXCR was run by TCRdb on the 5' RACE reads, yielding one entry per CDR3 protein. The profile shows 550,000 to 700,000 distinct CDR3 sequences, over 8.5% of them singletons. The germline CDR1 and CDR2 sequences are MNHEY and SMNVEV (reference sequence). The CDR3 contains 19 residues. Unmatched junction bases numbered 19, after V lost 5 bases and J lost 3 bases. This same sample was also part of a study on yellow fever vaccine responses in identical twins.

The V and J genes are TRBV27 and TRBJ2-5; 9 bases match TRBD2. The sequenced sample was PBMCs. This receptor was taken from a woman under 30 in good health. CDR3 protein: CASSSWRASGTEGKETQYF. CDR3 DNA sequence: TGTGCCAGCAGTAGTTGGAGAGCTAGCGGGACTGAGGGAAAAGAGACCCAGTACTTC.